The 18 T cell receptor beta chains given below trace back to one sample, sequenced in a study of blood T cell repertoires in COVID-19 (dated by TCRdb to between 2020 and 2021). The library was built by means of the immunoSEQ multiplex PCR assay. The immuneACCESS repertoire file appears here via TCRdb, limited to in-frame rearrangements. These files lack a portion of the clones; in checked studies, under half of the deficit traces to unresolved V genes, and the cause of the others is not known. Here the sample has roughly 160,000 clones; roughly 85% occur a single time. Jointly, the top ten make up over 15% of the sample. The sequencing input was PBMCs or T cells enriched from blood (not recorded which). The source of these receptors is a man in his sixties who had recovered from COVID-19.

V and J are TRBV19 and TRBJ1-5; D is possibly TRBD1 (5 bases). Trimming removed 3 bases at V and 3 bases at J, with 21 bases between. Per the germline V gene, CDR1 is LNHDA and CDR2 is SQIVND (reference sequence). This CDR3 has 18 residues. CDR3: CASSIRGGKRQTNQPQHF. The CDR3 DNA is TGTGCCAGTAGTATCCGCGGCGGAAAGAGACAGACCAATCAGCCCCAGCATTTT.

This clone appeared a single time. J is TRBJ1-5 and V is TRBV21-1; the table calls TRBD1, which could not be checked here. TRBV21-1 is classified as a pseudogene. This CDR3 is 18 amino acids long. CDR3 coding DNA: TGTGCCAGCAGCAGCCCCCGGGACAGGCTTTCGGACAATCAGCCCCAGCATTTT. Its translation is CASSSPRDRLSDNQPQHF.

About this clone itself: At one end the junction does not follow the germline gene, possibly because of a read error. In nucleotides, the CDR3 is TGTGCTAGCAGCCCAGGACAGATCGAGACCCAGTACTTC. Amino acids: CASSPGQIETQYF. The chain is built from TRBV7-7 and TRBJ2-5; possibly TRBD1 for D (6 bases). This CDR3 comprises 13 residues. Germline CDR1 reads SSHAT; CDR2 reads FNYEAQ (reference sequence). The full variable domain, rest sourced from reference TRBV7-7 and TRBJ2-5, is GAGVSQSPRYKVTKRGQDVTLRCDPISSHATLYWYQQALGQGPEFLTYFNYEAQPDKSGLPSDRFSAERPEGSISTLTIQRTEQRDSAMYRCASSPGQIETQYFGPGTRLLVL.

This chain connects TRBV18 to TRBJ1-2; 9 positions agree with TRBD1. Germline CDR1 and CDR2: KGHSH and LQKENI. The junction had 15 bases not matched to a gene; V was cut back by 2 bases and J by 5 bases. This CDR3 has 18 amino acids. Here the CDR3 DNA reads TGTGCCAGCTCACCAACCCCCACATCCTTGACAGGGGGGTATGGCTACACCTTC. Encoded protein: CASSPTPTSLTGGYGYTF.

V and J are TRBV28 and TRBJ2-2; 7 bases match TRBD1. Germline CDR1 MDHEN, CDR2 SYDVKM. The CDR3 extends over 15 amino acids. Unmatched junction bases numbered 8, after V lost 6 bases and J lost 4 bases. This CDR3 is CASRLQGLITGELFF. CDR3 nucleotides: TGTGCCAGCAGGTTACAGGGGTTAATCACCGGGGAGCTGTTTTTT.

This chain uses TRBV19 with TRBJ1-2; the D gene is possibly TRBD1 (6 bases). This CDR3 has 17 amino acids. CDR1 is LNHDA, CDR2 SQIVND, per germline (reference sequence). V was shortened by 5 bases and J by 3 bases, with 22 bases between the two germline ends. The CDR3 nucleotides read TGTGCCAGTAGTCGCGATGGACAGCCCTTAGTTCACTATGGCTACACCTTC. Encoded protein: CASSRDGQPLVHYGYTF.

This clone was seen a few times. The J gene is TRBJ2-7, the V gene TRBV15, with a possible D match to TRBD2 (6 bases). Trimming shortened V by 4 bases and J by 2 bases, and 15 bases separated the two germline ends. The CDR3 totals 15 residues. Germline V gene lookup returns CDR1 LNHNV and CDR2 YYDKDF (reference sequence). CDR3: CATSIGKGGAYEQYF. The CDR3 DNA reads TGTGCCACCAGCATCGGGAAGGGAGGAGCCTACGAGCAGTACTTC.

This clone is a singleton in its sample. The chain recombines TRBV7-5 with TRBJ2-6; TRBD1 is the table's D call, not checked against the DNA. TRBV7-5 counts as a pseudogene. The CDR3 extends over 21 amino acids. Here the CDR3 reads CVRSLSGERDRYQSGANVLTF. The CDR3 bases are TGTGTCAGAAGCTTATCAGGGGAGAGGGACAGGTACCAATCTGGGGCCAACGTCCTGACTTTC.

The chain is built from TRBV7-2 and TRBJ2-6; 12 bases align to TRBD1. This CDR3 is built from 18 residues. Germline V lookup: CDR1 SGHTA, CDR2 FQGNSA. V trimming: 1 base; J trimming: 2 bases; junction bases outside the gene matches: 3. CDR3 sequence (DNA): TGTGCCAGCAGCTTAGGGGGACAGGGGGCGCCTGGGGCCAACGTCCTGACTTTC. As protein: CASSLGGQGAPGANVLTF.

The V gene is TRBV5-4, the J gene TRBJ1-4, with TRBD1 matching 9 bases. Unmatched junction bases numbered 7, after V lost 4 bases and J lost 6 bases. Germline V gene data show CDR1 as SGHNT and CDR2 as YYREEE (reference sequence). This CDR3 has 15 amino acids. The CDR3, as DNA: TGTGCCAGCAGCACGGGACAGGGTTGGGATGAAAAACTGTTTTTT. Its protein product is CASSTGQGWDEKLFF.

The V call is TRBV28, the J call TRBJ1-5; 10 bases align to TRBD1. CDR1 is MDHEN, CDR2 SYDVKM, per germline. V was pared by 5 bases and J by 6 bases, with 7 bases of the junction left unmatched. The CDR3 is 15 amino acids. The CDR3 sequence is CASSRPGQGIQPQHF. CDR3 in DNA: TGTGCCAGCAGTCGACCGGGACAGGGGATTCAGCCCCAGCATTTT.

This chain's CDR3 is CASTLGGVYNSPLHF. In DNA form, the CDR3 reads TGCGCCAGCACCCTGGGGGGTGTCTATAATTCACCCCTCCACTTT. The chain employs TRBV5-1 and TRBJ1-6; D might be TRBD1 (5 bases). Germline CDR1 SGHRS, CDR2 YFSETQ. The CDR3 extends over 15 amino acids. The V end was cut by 6 bases, the J end by 3 bases, with 13 bases between.

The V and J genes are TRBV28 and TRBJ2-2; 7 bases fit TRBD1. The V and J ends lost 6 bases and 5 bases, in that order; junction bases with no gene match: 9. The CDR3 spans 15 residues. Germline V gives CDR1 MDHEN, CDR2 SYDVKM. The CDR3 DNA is TGTGCCAGCAGGATAACAGGGGTAGGGACCGGGGAGCTGTTTTTT. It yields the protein CASRITGVGTGELFF. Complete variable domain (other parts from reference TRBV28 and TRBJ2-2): DVKVTQSSRYLVKRTGEKVFLECVQDMDHENMFWYRQDPGLGLRLIYFSYDVKMKEKGDIPEGYSVSREKKERFSLILESASTNQTSMYLCASRITGVGTGELFFGEGSRLTVL.

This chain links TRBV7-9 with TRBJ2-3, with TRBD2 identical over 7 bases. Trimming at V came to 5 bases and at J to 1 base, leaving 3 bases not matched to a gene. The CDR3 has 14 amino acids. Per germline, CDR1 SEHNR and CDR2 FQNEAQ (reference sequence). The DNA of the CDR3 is TGTGCCAGCAGCCCAACTAGCGGCACAGATACGCAGTATTTT. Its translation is CASSPTSGTDTQYF. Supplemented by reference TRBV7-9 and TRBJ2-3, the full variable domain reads DTGVSQNPRHKITKRGQNVTFRCDPISEHNRLYWYRQTLGQGPEFLTYFQNEAQLEKSRLLSDRFSAERPKGSFSTLEIQRTEQGDSAMYLCASSPTSGTDTQYFGPGTRLTVL.

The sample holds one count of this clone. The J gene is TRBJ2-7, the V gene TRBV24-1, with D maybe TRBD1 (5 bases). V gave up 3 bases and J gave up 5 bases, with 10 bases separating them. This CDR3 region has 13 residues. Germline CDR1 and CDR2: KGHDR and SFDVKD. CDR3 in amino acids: CATSDGHQNEQYF. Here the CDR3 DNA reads TGTGCCACCAGTGATGGACACCAAAACGAGCAGTACTTC.

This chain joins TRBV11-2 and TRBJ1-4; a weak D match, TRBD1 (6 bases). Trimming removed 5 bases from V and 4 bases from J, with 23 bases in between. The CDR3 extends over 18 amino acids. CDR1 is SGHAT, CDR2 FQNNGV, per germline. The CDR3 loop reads CASSHRKGDGLLNEKLFF. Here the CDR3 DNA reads TGTGCCAGCAGCCACCGGAAGGGGGACGGCTTACTTAATGAAAAACTGTTTTTT.

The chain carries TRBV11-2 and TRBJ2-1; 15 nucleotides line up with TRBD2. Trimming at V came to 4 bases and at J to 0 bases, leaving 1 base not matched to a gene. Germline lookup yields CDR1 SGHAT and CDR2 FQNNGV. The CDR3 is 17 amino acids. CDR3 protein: CASSWGLAGGSYNEQFF. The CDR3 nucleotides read TGTGCCAGCAGCTGGGGACTAGCGGGGGGCTCCTACAATGAGCAGTTCTTC.

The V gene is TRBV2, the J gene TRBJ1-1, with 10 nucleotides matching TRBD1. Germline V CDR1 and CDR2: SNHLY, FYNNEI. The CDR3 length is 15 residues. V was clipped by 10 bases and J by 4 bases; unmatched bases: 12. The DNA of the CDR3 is TGTGCCAACCATGCCCCGACAGGGGGCGGCACTGAAGCTTTCTTT. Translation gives CANHAPTGGGTEAFF.